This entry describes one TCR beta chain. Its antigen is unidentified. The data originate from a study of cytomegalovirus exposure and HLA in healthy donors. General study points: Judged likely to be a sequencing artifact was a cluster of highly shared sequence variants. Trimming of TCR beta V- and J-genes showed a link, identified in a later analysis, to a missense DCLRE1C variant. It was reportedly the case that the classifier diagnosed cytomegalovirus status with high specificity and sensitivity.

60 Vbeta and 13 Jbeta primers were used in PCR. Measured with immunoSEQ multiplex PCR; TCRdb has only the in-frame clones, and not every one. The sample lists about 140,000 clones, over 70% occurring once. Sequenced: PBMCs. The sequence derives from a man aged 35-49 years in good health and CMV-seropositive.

The CDR3 bases are TGTGCCAGCAGTGAATCGGGACAGGGGCTTTACAATGAGCAGTTCTTC. Residues: CASSESGQGLYNEQFF. This rearrangement joins TRBV25-1 to TRBJ2-1; 10 bases line up with TRBD1. The CDR3 totals 16 residues. J was trimmed by 4 bases and V by 1 base; bases with no gene match: 4. CDR1 is MGHDK, CDR2 SYGVNS, per germline.